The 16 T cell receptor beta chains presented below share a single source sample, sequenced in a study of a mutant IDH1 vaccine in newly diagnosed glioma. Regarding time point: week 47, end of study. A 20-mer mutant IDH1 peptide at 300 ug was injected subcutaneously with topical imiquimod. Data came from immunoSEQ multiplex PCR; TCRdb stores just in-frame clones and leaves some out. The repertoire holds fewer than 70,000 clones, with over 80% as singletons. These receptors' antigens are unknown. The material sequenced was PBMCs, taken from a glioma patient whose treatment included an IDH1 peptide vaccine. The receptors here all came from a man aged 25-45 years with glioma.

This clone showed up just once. DNA of the CDR3: TGTGCCAGCAGACTAGCGGGGGTAGCAGATACGCAGTATTTT. This sequence encodes CASRLAGVADTQYF. J is TRBJ2-3 and V is TRBV2; 11 nucleotides match TRBD2. The V gene's germline CDR1 is SNHLY and CDR2 FYNNEI. This CDR3 spans 14 amino acids. The V gene end was trimmed by 6 bases and the J gene end by 4 bases; junction bases not matched to a gene: 3.

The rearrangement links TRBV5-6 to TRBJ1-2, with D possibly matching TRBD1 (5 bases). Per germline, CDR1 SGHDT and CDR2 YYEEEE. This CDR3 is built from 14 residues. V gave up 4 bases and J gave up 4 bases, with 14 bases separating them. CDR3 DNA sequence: TGTGCCAGCAGCCTGGCAGGGATTCTCTATGGCTACACCTTC. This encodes CASSLAGILYGYTF.

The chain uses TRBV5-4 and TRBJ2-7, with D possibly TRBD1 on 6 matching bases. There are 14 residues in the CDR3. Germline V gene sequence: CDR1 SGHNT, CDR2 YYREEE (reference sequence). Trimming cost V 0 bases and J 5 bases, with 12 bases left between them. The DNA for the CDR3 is TGTGCCAGCAGCTTGGTGGGACATAACGACGAGCAGTACTTC. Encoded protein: CASSLVGHNDEQYF. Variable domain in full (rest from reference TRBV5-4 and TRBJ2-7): ETGVTQSPTHLIKTRGQQVTLRCSSQSGHNTVSWYQQALGQGPQFIFQYYREEENGRGNFPPRFSGLQFPNYSSELNVNALELDDSALYLCASSLVGHNDEQYFGPGTRLTVT.

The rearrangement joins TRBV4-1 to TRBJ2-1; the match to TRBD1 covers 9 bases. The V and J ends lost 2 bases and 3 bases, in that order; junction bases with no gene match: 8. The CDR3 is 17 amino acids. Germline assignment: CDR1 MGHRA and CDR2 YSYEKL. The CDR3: CASSQWGPGQGYNEQFF. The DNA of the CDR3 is TGCGCCAGCAGCCAATGGGGGCCGGGACAGGGCTACAATGAGCAGTTCTTC.

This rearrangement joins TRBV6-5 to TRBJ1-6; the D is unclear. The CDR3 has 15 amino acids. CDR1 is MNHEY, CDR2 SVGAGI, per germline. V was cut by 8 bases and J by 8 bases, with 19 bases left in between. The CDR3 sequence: CASRRANLLDSPLHF. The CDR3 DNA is TGTGCCAGCCGCCGGGCGAACCTTTTGGATTCACCCCTCCACTTT.

CDR3 protein: CASSRRGYSYEQYF. The CDR3 DNA reads TGTGCCAGCAGCCGCAGGGGGTACTCCTACGAGCAGTACTTC. The chain joins TRBV5-6 to TRBJ2-5, with 7 nucleotides matching TRBD1. The J call may be wrong; the DNA end is better matched by TRBJ2-7. The V gene's germline CDR1 is SGHDT and CDR2 YYEEEE. This CDR3 region has 14 residues.

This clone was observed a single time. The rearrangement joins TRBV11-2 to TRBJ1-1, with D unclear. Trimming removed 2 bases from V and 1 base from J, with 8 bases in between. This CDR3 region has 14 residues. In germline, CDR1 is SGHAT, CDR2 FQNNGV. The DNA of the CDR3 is TGTGCCAGCAGCTTACCCAGGCAGAACACTGAAGCTTTCTTT. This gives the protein CASSLPRQNTEAFF.

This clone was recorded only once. Written as DNA, the CDR3 is TGCAGCGTTGAAGATGGGGTAAACAACCCCGACACTAACTATGGCTACACCTTC. Encoded protein: CSVEDGVNNPDTNYGYTF. The chain combines TRBV29-1 with TRBJ1-2; D is undetermined. The CDR3 length is 18 residues. CDR1 is SQVTM and CDR2 is ANQGSEA in the germline V gene. Between the trimmed V and J ends, which lost 0 bases and 0 bases, there was a span of 20 bases.

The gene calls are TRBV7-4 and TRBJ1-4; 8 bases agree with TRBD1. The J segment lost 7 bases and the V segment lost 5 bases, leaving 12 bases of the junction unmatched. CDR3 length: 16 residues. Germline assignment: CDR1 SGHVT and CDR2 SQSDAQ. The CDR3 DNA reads TGTGCCAGCAGCCGACCCCAAGACAGGGGACGTGAAAAACTGTTTTTT. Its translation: CASSRPQDRGREKLFF.

The CDR3 DNA reads TGCGCCAGCAGCTTGGTGCTAGCGACCAATGAGCAGTTCTTC. Translated: CASSLVLATNEQFF. The J gene is TRBJ2-1, the V gene TRBV5-1; weak D call: TRBD2 (6 bases). The germline V and J ends were trimmed by 0 bases and 6 bases, with 10 bases remaining between them. The V gene's germline CDR1 is SGHRS and CDR2 YFSETQ. The CDR3 is 14 amino acids.

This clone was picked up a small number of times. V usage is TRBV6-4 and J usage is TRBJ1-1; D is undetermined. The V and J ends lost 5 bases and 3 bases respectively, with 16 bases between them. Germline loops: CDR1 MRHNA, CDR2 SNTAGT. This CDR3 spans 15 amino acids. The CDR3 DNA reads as TGTGCCAGCAGTCTTAGTTACACGATGGACACTGAAGCTTTCTTT. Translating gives CASSLSYTMDTEAFF.

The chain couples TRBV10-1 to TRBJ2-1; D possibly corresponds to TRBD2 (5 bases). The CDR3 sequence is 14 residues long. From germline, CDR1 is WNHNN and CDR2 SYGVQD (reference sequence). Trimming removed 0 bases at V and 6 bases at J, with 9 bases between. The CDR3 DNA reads TGCGCCAGCAGTGAGTCCCGCGGGTCCAATGAGCAGTTCTTC. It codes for CASSESRGSNEQFF.

The CDR3 sequence: CASSGPYTSYEQYF. The CDR3, as DNA: TGTGCCAGCAGTGGACCCTACACTTCCTACGAGCAGTACTTC. V and J are TRBV2 and TRBJ2-5; D ambiguous. The J call may not be correct, given that the DNA end is closer to TRBJ2-7. Germline V gene sequence: CDR1 SNHLY, CDR2 FYNNEI. The CDR3 consists of 14 residues.

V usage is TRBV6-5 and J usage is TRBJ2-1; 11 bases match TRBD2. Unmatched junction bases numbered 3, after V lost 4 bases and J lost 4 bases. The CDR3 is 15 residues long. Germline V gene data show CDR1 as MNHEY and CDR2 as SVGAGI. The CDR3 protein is CASSLAGGRYNEQFF. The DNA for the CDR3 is TGTGCCAGCAGTTTAGCGGGGGGGCGATACAATGAGCAGTTCTTC.

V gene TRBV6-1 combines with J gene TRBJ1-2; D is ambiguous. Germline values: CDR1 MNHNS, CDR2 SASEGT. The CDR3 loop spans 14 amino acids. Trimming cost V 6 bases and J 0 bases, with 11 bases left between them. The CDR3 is CASSKDPTNYGYTF. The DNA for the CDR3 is TGTGCCAGCAGCAAGGACCCGACTAACTATGGCTACACCTTC.

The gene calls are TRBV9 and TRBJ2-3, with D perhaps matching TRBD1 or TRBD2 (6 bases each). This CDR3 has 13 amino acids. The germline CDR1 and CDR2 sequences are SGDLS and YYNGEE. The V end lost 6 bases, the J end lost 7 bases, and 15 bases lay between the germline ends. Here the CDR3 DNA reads TGTGCCAGCACCTACGAAGGGGGGCATACGCAGTATTTT. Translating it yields CASTYEGGHTQYF.